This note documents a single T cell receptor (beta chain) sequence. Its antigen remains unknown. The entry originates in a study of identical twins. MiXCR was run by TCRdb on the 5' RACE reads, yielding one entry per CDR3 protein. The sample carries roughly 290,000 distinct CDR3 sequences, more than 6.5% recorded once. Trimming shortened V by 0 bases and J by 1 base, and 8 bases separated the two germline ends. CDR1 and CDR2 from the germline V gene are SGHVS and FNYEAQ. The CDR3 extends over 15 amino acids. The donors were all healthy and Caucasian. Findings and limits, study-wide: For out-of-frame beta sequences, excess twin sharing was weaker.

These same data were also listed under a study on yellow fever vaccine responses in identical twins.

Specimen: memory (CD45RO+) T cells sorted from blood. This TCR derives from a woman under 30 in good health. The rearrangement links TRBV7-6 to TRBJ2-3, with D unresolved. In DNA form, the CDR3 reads TGTGCCAGCAGCTTAGCCTACCCGGGCACAGATACGCAGTATTTT. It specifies CASSLAYPGTDTQYF.